The rows below give T cell receptor beta chains drawn from one sample of a study of CD8+ T cells in alopecia areata. Generated by immunoSEQ multiplex PCR, the TCRdb table keeps only in-frame clones and is missing some. The table includes around 100,000 clones, 35% to 45% detected once. The material sequenced was CD4+ T cells sorted from blood. The receptors were sampled from a human donor with alopecia areata. Each CDR3 is given with its conserved first and last residue. Fields, in order: J gene, V gene, D gene, clone size, CDR3 DNA, CDR3 protein. The D gene is left open where the match is weak. Rows may omit the clone size; those that give it use once, few, many or a size class.

J: TRBJ2-1; V: TRBV9; D: TRBD1; size: -; DNA: TGTGCCAGCAGCAAAACGGCGGGACAGGGTTCCTACAATGAGCAGTTCTTC; CDR3: CASSKTAGQGSYNEQFF
J: TRBJ2-3; V: TRBV2; D: TRBD2; size: -; DNA: TGTGCCAGCAGTGATACCCTGTTATCCGGGAGGAAAAGCACAGATACGCAGTATTTT; CDR3: CASSDTLLSGRKSTDTQYF
J: TRBJ2-7; V: TRBV5-6; D: TRBD1; size: few; DNA: TGTGCCAGCAGCCTACTGGACAGGCACCCCTACGAGCAGTACTTC; CDR3: CASSLLDRHPYEQYF
J: TRBJ2-7; V: TRBV4-1; D: -; size: -; DNA: TGCGCCAGCAGCCAAGCGACACCGCCTAGGACCTACGAGCAGTACTTC; CDR3: CASSQATPPRTYEQYF
J: TRBJ1-2; V: TRBV30; D: -; size: -; DNA: TGTGCCTGGACTACGACAGGTGTTGGGGTTGGCTACACCTTC; CDR3: CAWTTTGVGVGYTF
J: TRBJ2-7; V: TRBV5-1; D: TRBD2; size: -; DNA: TGCGCCAGCACCGATCCTTCGGGCTCCCGGGGGGACGAGCAGTACTTC; CDR3: CASTDPSGSRGDEQYF
J: TRBJ2-7; V: TRBV29-1; D: -; size: few; DNA: TGCAGCGTTGTCCAGGGATCCTACGAGCAGTACTTC; CDR3: CSVVQGSYEQYF
J: TRBJ2-7; V: TRBV27; D: TRBD1; size: few; DNA: TGTGCCAGCAGCCGAAAAGGGACAGGCGACTACGAGCAGTACTTC; CDR3: CASSRKGTGDYEQYF
J: TRBJ1-1; V: TRBV7-9; D: -; size: few; DNA: TGTGCCAGCGGATCCGGGGGAGCGACTGAAGCTTTCTTT; CDR3: CASGSGGATEAFF
J: TRBJ2-7; V: TRBV30; D: TRBD1; size: once; DNA: TGTGCCTGGAGTACGGGACAGGCAGGATACGAGCAGTACTTC; CDR3: CAWSTGQAGYEQYF
J: TRBJ2-5; V: TRBV2; D: -; size: -; DNA: TGTGCCAGCAGTCCAGGGGCGCCCCAAGAGACCCAGTACTTC; CDR3: CASSPGAPQETQYF
J: TRBJ2-2; V: TRBV27; D: -; size: -; DNA: TGTGCCAGCAGTTTTATCTCCGGGGAGCTGTTTTTT; CDR3: CASSFISGELFF
J: TRBJ1-2; V: TRBV30; D: -; size: -; DNA: TGTGCCTGGATGGGCGCCCCAAATGGCTACACCTTC; CDR3: CAWMGAPNGYTF
J: TRBJ1-5; V: TRBV30; D: -; size: -; DNA: TGTGCCTGGAGTGTACTTCAAAGGGATCAGCCCCAGCATTTT; CDR3: CAWSVLQRDQPQHF
J: TRBJ1-1; V: TRBV29-1; D: -; size: few; DNA: TGCAGCGTTATGACGGCGAACACTGAAGCTTTCTTT; CDR3: CSVMTANTEAFF
J: TRBJ2-5; V: TRBV4-1; D: -; size: -; DNA: TGCGCCAGCAGCCAATTGGGAGAGACCCAGTACTTC; CDR3: CASSQLGETQYF
J: TRBJ2-2; V: TRBV5-4; D: -; size: -; DNA: TGTGCCAGCAGCTTCGGGGGATACACCGGGGAGCTGTTTTTT; CDR3: CASSFGGYTGELFF
J: TRBJ1-6; V: TRBV7-6; D: TRBD1; size: few; DNA: TGTGCCAGCAGCTCGCGACAGGGAGGCGATTCACCCCTCCACTTT; CDR3: CASSSRQGGDSPLHF
J: TRBJ2-5; V: TRBV5-1; D: TRBD1; size: few; DNA: TGCGCCAGCAGCGCGGGACAGGGGAGGCAAGAGACCCAGTACTTC; CDR3: CASSAGQGRQETQYF
J: TRBJ1-2; V: TRBV30; D: -; size: once; DNA: TGTGCCTGGAGCCCGGGAGGGGCTGGCTACACCTTC; CDR3: CAWSPGGAGYTF
J: TRBJ2-5; V: TRBV5-4; D: TRBD1; size: -; DNA: TGTGCCAGCAGCTCGGACAGGGGATGGCAAGAGACCCAGTACTTC; CDR3: CASSSDRGWQETQYF
J: TRBJ2-5; V: TRBV29-1; D: TRBD1; size: few; DNA: TGCAGCGTTGACGACAGGGGCCAAGAGACCCAGTACTTC; CDR3: CSVDDRGQETQYF
J: TRBJ1-5; V: TRBV28; D: TRBD1; size: -; DNA: TGTGCCAGCAGGGGGACAGGGGGCTTCAATCAGCCCCAGCATTTT; CDR3: CASRGTGGFNQPQHF
J: TRBJ1-2; V: TRBV30; D: TRBD1; size: -; DNA: TGTGCCTGGACCGGGACAGGGAGCTATGGCTACACCTTC; CDR3: CAWTGTGSYGYTF
J: TRBJ2-7; V: TRBV6-5; D: TRBD1; size: -; DNA: TGTGCCAGCAGTCGGACAGGCTCCTACGAGCAGTACTTC; CDR3: CASSRTGSYEQYF
J: TRBJ2-5; V: TRBV30; D: -; size: -; DNA: TGTGCCTGGAGTGTACTAGGGCCATCGGGGACCCAGTACTTC; CDR3: CAWSVLGPSGTQYF
J: TRBJ2-4; V: TRBV6-6; D: TRBD2; size: -; DNA: TGTGCCAGCAGTTACGGGCTAGCGGGAGGGCCCGACATTCAGTACTTC; CDR3: CASSYGLAGGPDIQYF
J: TRBJ2-7; V: TRBV5-1; D: -; size: -; DNA: TGCGCCAGCAGAGGACAAGCCTCCTACGAGCAGTACTTC; CDR3: CASRGQASYEQYF
J: TRBJ2-1; V: TRBV29-1; D: TRBD2; size: few; DNA: TGCAGCGTTGATCGGCTAGCGGGCCATGAGCAGTTCTTC; CDR3: CSVDRLAGHEQFF
J: TRBJ1-3; V: TRBV6-6; D: TRBD1; size: -; DNA: TGTGCCAGCAGCTTGGACAGGGGGAGTTACACCATATATTTT; CDR3: CASSLDRGSYTIYF
J: TRBJ2-5; V: TRBV15; D: -; size: -; DNA: TGTGCCACCAGCAGGGGTGGTCAGTCCCTGACCCAGTACTTC; CDR3: CATSRGGQSLTQYF
J: TRBJ2-3; V: TRBV7-2; D: -; size: -; DNA: TGTGCCAGCAGCACCCAAGGCACAGATACGCAGTATTTT; CDR3: CASSTQGTDTQYF